This T cell receptor (beta chain) was found in a study of T cells in Graves' hyperthyroidism and ophthalmopathy. Overall study: Peripheral blood samples were taken at initial diagnosis, prior to any treatment. Study outcomes and limitations: Ophthalmopathy prediction by the model preceded onset by a median about 6 months.

This clonotype turned up a few times. The antigen remains unidentified. RNA transcripts provided the source from which TCR beta CDR3 regions were amplified. HTBI primers were the set used in a first-round RT-PCR of the TCR CDR3. TCRdb redid the calling of the multiplex PCR reads with MiXCR, one entry per CDR3 protein. The sample lists some 490,000 distinct CDR3 sequences, under 25% seen once, with less than 65% in the top ten. Together with thyroid ultrasound, orbital computed tomography, serum thyroxine and TRAb, clinical symptoms were used for diagnoses. PBMCs were obtained from under 13 ml fresh peripheral blood. Trimming stripped 7 bases from V and 4 bases from J, with 15 bases between. Germline CDR1 is DFQATT and CDR2 is SNEGSKA (reference sequence). This CDR3 spans 13 amino acids.

The specimen sequenced was blood. The chain recombines TRBV20-1 with TRBJ2-3; D not certain. This TCR derives from a woman in her seventies with Graves' ophthalmopathy. CDR3 residues: CSVPAPWADTQYF. For the CDR3, the DNA is TGCAGTGTCCCAGCGCCTTGGGCAGATACGCAGTATTTT.